The clone carrying this T cell receptor (beta chain) appeared once. Assay: immunoSEQ multiplex PCR; the TCRdb copy retains only in-frame clones and omits some. This table has some 170,000 clones, 81% appearing once. The data were obtained in a study of blood T cell repertoires in COVID-19. Study summary: PBMCs, B-cell-depleted T cells, or T cells were the source of the cDNA or gDNA that made up the material.

Trimming took off 4 bases at V and 7 bases at J, with 15 bases between the two ends. The CDR3 loop spans 14 amino acids. CDR1 is SGDLS and CDR2 is YYNGEE in the germline V gene. Material: peripheral blood. The sequence was collected from a human donor in a cohort sampled during active COVID-19. The genes are TRBV9 and TRBJ2-1; the D gene is possibly TRBD1 (5 bases). The CDR3 bases are TGTGCCAGCAGCTCAGAACTTCAGGGAAATGAGCAGTTCTTC. It specifies CASSSELQGNEQFF. The complete variable domain, with remaining parts taken from reference TRBV9 and TRBJ2-1, reads DSGVTQTPKHLITATGQRVTLRCSPRSGDLSVYWYQQSLDQGLQFLIQYYNGEERAKGNILERFSAQQFPDLHSELNLSSLELGDSALYFCASSSELQGNEQFFGPGTRLTVL.